Each of the 24 T cell receptor beta chains below was sequenced from the same sample in a study of blood T cell repertoires in COVID-19. This table comes from immunoSEQ multiplex PCR, and its TCRdb copy is limited to in-frame clones, with some not included. The sample has 100,000 to 150,000 clones; around 70% are singletons. The sequenced material came from peripheral blood. The receptors shown here come from a man aged 60-69 years with acute or convalescent COVID-19.

This sequence joins TRBV7-8 and TRBJ2-1; weak D call: TRBD1 (6 bases). V shed 0 bases and J shed 0 bases, with 9 bases lying between them. Germline loops: CDR1 SGHVS, CDR2 FQNEAQ. CDR3 length: 16 residues. The CDR3 sequence is CASSLARGGSYNEQFF. For the CDR3, the DNA is TGTGCCAGCAGCTTAGCGAGAGGGGGCTCCTACAATGAGCAGTTCTTC. The full variable domain, its missing parts supplied by reference TRBV7-8 and TRBJ2-1, is GAGVSQSPRYKVAKRGQDVALRCDPISGHVSLFWYQQALGQGPEFLTYFQNEAQLDKSGLPSDRFFAERPEGSVSTLKIQRTQQEDSAVYLCASSLARGGSYNEQFFGPGTRLTVL.

The V and J genes are TRBV2 and TRBJ2-3; D is perhaps TRBD2 (6 bases). Germline V gives CDR1 SNHLY, CDR2 FYNNEI. The germline V and J ends were trimmed by 7 bases and 2 bases, with 13 bases remaining between them. The CDR3 sequence is 14 residues long. The CDR3 loop reads CASTGTSTTDTQYF. The CDR3 DNA sequence: TGTGCCAGCACCGGGACTTCAACCACAGATACGCAGTATTTT.

The chain combines TRBV19 with TRBJ2-7, with D tentatively TRBD2 (6 bases). The V gene lost 4 bases and the J gene lost 4 bases, with 23 bases spanning the gap. The germline V gene has CDR1 LNHDA and CDR2 SQIVND (reference sequence). CDR3 size: 17 residues. CDR3 in amino acids: CASSTKGLKVGYYEQYF. DNA for the CDR3: TGTGCCAGTAGTACGAAGGGACTCAAAGTGGGATATTACGAGCAGTACTTC.

The rearrangement uses TRBV6-4 and TRBJ2-2; D is perhaps TRBD1 (5 bases). Deletions cut 3 bases from V and 5 bases from J, with 16 bases between. Germline V gene data show CDR1 as MRHNA and CDR2 as SNTAGT. This CDR3 contains 16 residues. The CDR3 DNA sequence: TGTGCCAGCAGTGAGGAACAGGCAGGGCGTACCGGGGAGCTGTTTTTT. Protein: CASSEEQAGRTGELFF.

This clone was found a few times. The rearrangement joins TRBV10-2 to TRBJ1-2; D is unresolved. The CDR3 is 13 amino acids. The V gene's germline CDR1 is WSHSY and CDR2 SAAADI. Between the trimmed V and J ends, which lost 6 bases and 4 bases, there was a span of 12 bases. The chain's CDR3 is CASRSEKSYGYTF. The CDR3 region has the DNA TGCGCCAGCAGGAGCGAAAAGAGCTATGGCTACACCTTC.

This clone was picked up one time. The chain employs TRBV2 and TRBJ2-5; weak D call: TRBD2 (6 bases). The germline V and J ends were trimmed by 11 bases and 6 bases, with 10 bases remaining between them. The CDR3 is 10 amino acids. Germline V lookup: CDR1 SNHLY, CDR2 FYNNEI. The DNA for the CDR3 is TGTGCCTCCCGGGGGAAGACCCAGTACTTC. Translating it yields CASRGKTQYF.

The chain links TRBV5-4 to TRBJ2-7; 8 bases are shared with TRBD2. This CDR3 has 16 residues. Germline V lookup: CDR1 SGHNT, CDR2 YYREEE (reference sequence). The trim removed 0 bases at V and 2 bases at J, leaving 7 bases unmatched. The chain's CDR3 is CASSLGGPGLAYEQYF. CDR3 DNA sequence: TGTGCCAGCAGCTTGGGGGGCCCGGGACTAGCCTACGAGCAGTACTTC.

V gene TRBV19 combines with J gene TRBJ1-5; 7 positions match TRBD1. V trimming: 10 bases; J trimming: 9 bases; junction bases outside the gene matches: 9. Germline CDR1 LNHDA, CDR2 SQIVND (reference sequence). This CDR3 spans 12 amino acids. CDR3 protein: CATVTGLGPQHF. CDR3 nucleotide sequence: TGTGCCACTGTGACAGGGTTAGGGCCCCAGCATTTT. The variable domain in full, completed from reference TRBV19 and TRBJ1-5, reads DGGITQSPKYLFRKEGQNVTLSCEQNLNHDAMYWYRQDPGQGLRLIYYSQIVNDFQKGDIAEGYSVSREKKESFPLTVTSAQKNPTAFYLCATVTGLGPQHFGDGTRLSIL.

V gene TRBV25-1 combines with J gene TRBJ2-6, with D hard to call. Germline V gene lookup returns CDR1 MGHDK and CDR2 SYGVNS. This CDR3 contains 17 residues. The V end lost 1 base, the J end lost 0 bases, and 10 bases lay between the germline ends. CDR3 in amino acids: CASSESRRSSGANVLTF. CDR3 bases: TGTGCCAGCAGTGAATCCAGGCGTAGCTCTGGGGCCAACGTCCTGACTTTC.

The table lists this clone with a few counts. The chain links TRBV7-3 to TRBJ1-6; D is undetermined. The CDR3 loop spans 14 amino acids. The germline V and J ends were trimmed by 2 bases and 9 bases, with 11 bases remaining between them. CDR1 is SGHTA and CDR2 is FQGTGA in the germline V gene. The CDR3 sequence: CASSLSGWSSPLHF. The CDR3 DNA is TGTGCCAGCAGCTTATCGGGATGGTCTTCACCCCTCCACTTT.

Only a few counts were recorded for this clone. This rearrangement joins TRBV4-1 to TRBJ2-2, with 9 bases identical to TRBD1. CDR1 and CDR2 from the germline V gene are MGHRA and YSYEKL. V trimming: 4 bases; J trimming: 0 bases; junction bases outside the gene matches: 6. The CDR3 consists of 17 residues. In DNA, the CDR3 is TGCGCCAGCAGCCGTAGTACAGGGGGCGCGAACACCGGGGAGCTGTTTTTT. It yields the protein CASSRSTGGANTGELFF.

The CDR3 region is CATSRDLRQGILSPQHF. In DNA, the CDR3 is TGTGCCACCAGCAGAGATCTGAGGCAGGGCATCCTATCGCCCCAGCATTTT. V gene TRBV15 combines with J gene TRBJ1-5, with D tentatively TRBD1 (5 bases). The CDR3 is 17 residues long. The germline V gene encodes CDR1 LNHNV and CDR2 YYDKDF (reference sequence). The germline V and J ends were trimmed by 0 bases and 9 bases, with 21 bases remaining between them.

This rearrangement joins TRBV30 to TRBJ2-1; a weak D match, TRBD2 (6 bases). Germline lookup yields CDR1 GTSNPN and CDR2 SVGIG (reference sequence). The V gene lost 1 base and the J gene lost 6 bases, with 16 bases spanning the gap. The CDR3 spans 15 residues. For the CDR3, the DNA is TGTGCCTGGAGTGGTTCGCGTGGGGGGACCAATGAGCAGTTCTTC. Protein product: CAWSGSRGGTNEQFF.

The gene calls are TRBV6-5 and TRBJ2-5, with 8 bases matching TRBD2. This CDR3 region has 15 residues. The V and J ends lost 0 bases and 3 bases, in that order; junction bases with no gene match: 3. The germline gives CDR1 MNHEY, CDR2 SVGAGI. CDR3 residues: CASSYSTSGKETQYF. The DNA of the CDR3 is TGTGCCAGCAGTTACTCTACTAGCGGAAAAGAGACCCAGTACTTC.

This sequence joins TRBV5-1 and TRBJ1-2; TRBD1 agrees at 9 bases. The CDR3 sequence is 16 residues long. The V gene end was trimmed by 4 bases and the J gene end by 8 bases; junction bases not matched to a gene: 15. CDR1 SGHRS and CDR2 YFSETQ come from the germline V gene. For the CDR3, the DNA is TGCGCCAGCAGCCGACCAGGAACGACAGGGGGTTCGGGCTACACCTTC. Translating it yields CASSRPGTTGGSGYTF.

This clone was observed once. The chain links TRBV7-9 to TRBJ2-7; D is possibly TRBD2 (6 bases). Deletions cut 2 bases from V and 2 bases from J, with 13 bases between. This CDR3 is built from 15 residues. Germline V CDR1 and CDR2: SEHNR, FQNEAQ (reference sequence). CDR3 coding DNA: TGTGCCAGCAGCTTAATTCCTCGCGGGACCTACGAGCAGTACTTC. Translating gives CASSLIPRGTYEQYF.

The chain is built from TRBV27 and TRBJ1-5; TRBD1 might be the D (5 bases). Germline V lookup: CDR1 MNHEY, CDR2 SMNVEV (reference sequence). V was trimmed by 6 bases and J by 9 bases, leaving 18 bases between them. This CDR3 has 14 amino acids. The CDR3, as DNA: TGTGCCAGCAGCCGACTGGGGAGGGGATGGCCCCAGCATTTT. Its translation is CASSRLGRGWPQHF.

The CDR3 protein is CASSWAGVNSQYSPLHF. As DNA, the CDR3 is TGTGCCAGCAGCTGGGCAGGGGTCAATTCCCAGTATTCACCCCTCCACTTT. The rearrangement joins TRBV28 to TRBJ1-6; perhaps TRBD1 as D (6 bases). The V and J ends lost 6 bases and 8 bases respectively, with 23 bases between them. CDR1 and CDR2 (germline): MDHEN, SYDVKM. The CDR3 runs to 17 residues.

The chain joins TRBV14 to TRBJ1-2; D is ambiguous. The CDR3 runs 16 residues. Germline CDR1 reads SGHDN; CDR2 reads FVKESK. Deletions cut 0 bases from V and 3 bases from J, with 14 bases between. Written as DNA, the CDR3 is TGTGCCAGCAGCCAAGAGAACCTAAGGAGCTACTATGGCTACACCTTC. Translation: CASSQENLRSYYGYTF.

This chain joins TRBV4-1 and TRBJ1-2; 7 bases are a match to TRBD1. V shed 3 bases, J shed 1 base, and the junction held 8 bases outside the gene matches. Germline-derived CDR1 and CDR2 are MGHRA and YSYEKL. There are 16 residues in the CDR3. Written as DNA, the CDR3 is TGCGCCAGCAGCCAGGAGACACAGGGGATTAACTATGGCTACACCTTC. Protein sequence: CASSQETQGINYGYTF.

The V call is TRBV11-2, the J call TRBJ2-7; 14 bases are a match to TRBD2. Germline CDR1 SGHAT, CDR2 FQNNGV. V trimming: 5 bases; J trimming: 2 bases; junction bases outside the gene matches: 8. CDR3 length equals 17 residues. CDR3 loop: CASSLRLAGGKAYEQYF. In DNA form, the CDR3 reads TGTGCCAGCAGCCTTCGACTAGCGGGAGGGAAAGCCTACGAGCAGTACTTC.

This sequence joins TRBV30 and TRBJ1-6; D not resolved. The germline V gene encodes CDR1 GTSNPN and CDR2 SVGIG (reference sequence). V was pared by 2 bases and J by 8 bases, with 13 bases between. The CDR3 runs 14 residues. DNA for the CDR3: TGTGCCTGGAGTAACCACCCCGGGGATTCACCCCTCCACTTT. Translated, it gives CAWSNHPGDSPLHF.

This chain uses TRBV10-3 with TRBJ1-2; D gene ambiguous. This CDR3 comprises 13 residues. CDR1 ENHRY and CDR2 SYGVKD come from the germline V gene. The germline V and J ends were trimmed by 5 bases and 4 bases, with 11 bases remaining between them. Here the CDR3 DNA reads TGTGCCATCAGTCCGGGAGCTCCCTATGGCTACACCTTC. Its translation is CAISPGAPYGYTF.

This clone has at least ten counts. The chain recombines TRBV5-1 with TRBJ2-1; a weak D match, TRBD2 (6 bases). Trimming cost V 2 bases and J 8 bases, with 14 bases left between them. Germline values: CDR1 SGHRS, CDR2 YFSETQ. The CDR3 is 14 residues long. CDR3 sequence: CASSLTGVRDEQFF. For the CDR3, the DNA is TGCGCCAGCAGCTTAACGGGGGTTAGGGATGAGCAGTTCTTC. The full variable domain, with the rest looked up from reference TRBV5-1 and TRBJ2-1, is KAGVTQTPRYLIKTRGQQVTLSCSPISGHRSVSWYQQTPGQGLQFLFEYFSETQRNKGNFPGRFSGRQFSNSRSEMNVSTLELGDSALYLCASSLTGVRDEQFFGPGTRLTVL.